This TCR beta chain was retrieved from a study of T cell responses to AZD1222 COVID-19 vaccine. CDR1 SEHNR and CDR2 FQNEAQ come from the germline V gene (reference sequence). The CDR3 consists of 14 residues. V was trimmed by 5 bases and J by 0 bases, leaving 10 bases between them. TCRdb keeps only in-frame clones here, not all; method: immunoSEQ multiplex PCR. This sample yields over 85,000 clones, of which around 82% are seen a single time; 3.5% to 5.5% belongs to the top ten. Study results and limitations: Seropositivity was recorded at baseline in only a handful of AZD1222 recipients. The study found vaccine-associated CD4 TCRs spanning spike, dominant at 160-218 and 743-854. Clonal diversity was possibly underestimated, and the donors were mostly white British, with more females.

To note about this clone: As yet, its antigen is unknown.

The source was peripheral blood, collected on day 0 of AZD1222 vaccination. The chain links TRBV7-9 to TRBJ1-1; no clear D. The source of this sequence is an adult in good health. In DNA form, the CDR3 reads TGTGCCAGCAGCCCCCAACTTATGAACACTGAAGCTTTCTTT. Amino acid sequence: CASSPQLMNTEAFF.